The table lists the clone carrying this TCR beta chain with many counts. Specified time point: pre-sensitization, week 0. Treatment indicated: therapeutic diphenylcyclopropenone sensitization with weekly scalp DPC. This record comes from a study of human T cells and chemical hapten exposure. The study's library attached unique molecular identifiers to single cDNA molecules. TCRdb used MiXCR to reprocess the RACE reads, holding one entry per CDR3 protein. The data show 300,000 to 450,000 distinct CDR3 sequences, with less than 6.5% seen just once and just over 2.5% held by the top ten. V lost 4 bases and J lost 1, with 7 bases in between. This CDR3 comprises 14 residues. Germline lookup yields CDR1 SGHDN and CDR2 FVKESK.

The chain combines TRBV14 with TRBJ2-2; D not certain. The receptor was isolated from a woman aged 45-65 years with alopecia areata. Some clones in this sample may be carry-over from other donors' samples. Material: whole blood, obtained in connection with sensitization to the hapten diphenylcyclopropenone (DPC). The CDR3 nucleotides are TGTGCCAGCAGCCGTTTCCAGAACACCGGGGAGCTGTTTTTT. Translating it yields CASSRFQNTGELFF.